These 21 T cell receptor beta chains share one sample of origin, sequenced in a study of blood T cell repertoires in COVID-19. TCRdb keeps only in-frame clones here, not all; method: immunoSEQ multiplex PCR. The table includes about 270,000 clones, roughly 85% detected once. Source material: peripheral blood. All receptors derive from a woman aged 18-29 years with acute or convalescent COVID-19.

This sequence joins TRBV19 and TRBJ1-5, with D possibly being TRBD1 (6 bases). Germline V CDR1 and CDR2: LNHDA, SQIVND (reference sequence). The V and J ends lost 8 bases and 0 bases respectively, with 14 bases between them. The CDR3 contains 15 residues. CDR3 sequence (DNA): TGTGCCAGTTCGTGGGGGGGCAGTAGCAATCAGCCCCAGCATTTT. It translates to CASSWGGSSNQPQHF.

This clone was picked up a small number of times. This chain connects TRBV6-5 to TRBJ1-2, with a tentative D call TRBD1 (5 bases). The V gene lost 0 bases and the J gene lost 2 bases, with 10 bases spanning the gap. CDR3 length: 15 residues. CDR1 MNHEY and CDR2 SVGAGI come from the germline V gene. The CDR3 sequence: CASSYSNWGNYGYTF. CDR3 nucleotide sequence: TGTGCCAGCAGTTACTCGAACTGGGGCAACTATGGCTACACCTTC.

CDR3 nucleotides: TGTGCCAGCAGCTCCGACAGGGGGTCCCTCTTCGCCTACGAGCAGTACTTC. Protein: CASSSDRGSLFAYEQYF. V and J are TRBV7-2 and TRBJ2-7; 9 bases align to TRBD1. J was trimmed by 2 bases and V by 4 bases; bases with no gene match: 12. The CDR3 contains 17 residues. CDR1 and CDR2 from the germline V gene are SGHTA and FQGNSA.

This chain connects TRBV14 to TRBJ2-3; TRBD2 matches 8 bases. CDR3 length: 15 residues. Trimming took 4 bases from V and 5 from J; bases not matched to a gene: 8. Germline loops: CDR1 SGHDN, CDR2 FVKESK. CDR3 sequence reads: CASSPRLAIGDTQYF. Here the CDR3 DNA reads TGTGCCAGCAGCCCCAGACTAGCGATAGGAGATACGCAGTATTTT.

This clone was picked up a small number of times. CDR3 nucleotides: TGTGCCATCAGGACATATGATAGTGGCTATGGCTACACCTTC. Protein product: CAIRTYDSGYGYTF. V usage is TRBV10-3 and J usage is TRBJ1-2; no clear D. Trimming pared 6 bases from V and 4 bases from J, leaving 15 bases between. The CDR3 extends over 14 amino acids. Germline V gene lookup returns CDR1 ENHRY and CDR2 SYGVKD.

The gene calls are TRBV27 and TRBJ2-7; D possibly corresponds to TRBD1 (7 bases). The germline V and J ends were trimmed by 5 bases and 2 bases, with 16 bases remaining between them. Germline V CDR1 and CDR2: MNHEY, SMNVEV (reference sequence). There are 15 residues in the CDR3. The CDR3 spells CASSARQGGPYEQYF. The CDR3 region has the DNA TGTGCCAGCAGTGCCCGACAGGGAGGCCCCTACGAGCAGTACTTC.

This clone was counted only a few times. V usage is TRBV13 and J usage is TRBJ2-7; 8 bases are shared with TRBD1. The trim removed 5 bases at V and 1 base at J, leaving 4 bases unmatched. Germline V gene lookup returns CDR1 PRHDT and CDR2 FYEKMQ (reference sequence). The CDR3 has 14 amino acids. The CDR3 region has the DNA TGTGCCAGCAGCACCCGACAGGGGTCCTACGAGCAGTACTTC. Translation: CASSTRQGSYEQYF.

The chain recombines TRBV5-6 with TRBJ1-1; 8 bases are shared with TRBD1. Unmatched junction bases numbered 3, after V lost 1 base and J lost 1 base. Germline V gives CDR1 SGHDT, CDR2 YYEEEE. This CDR3 region has 15 residues. In DNA, the CDR3 is TGTGCCAGCAGCTTGCTAGACAGGGGGAACACTGAAGCTTTCTTT. Its translation is CASSLLDRGNTEAFF.

The chain recombines TRBV5-8 with TRBJ2-7; 8 nucleotides match TRBD1. The germline V gene has CDR1 SGHTS and CDR2 YDEGEE. The length of the CDR3 is 15 residues. V lost 0 bases to trimming and J lost 2 bases; unmatched junction nucleotides: 4. CDR3 loop: CASSLGTGSPYEQYF. The CDR3 nucleotides are TGTGCCAGCAGCTTGGGGACAGGGAGTCCCTACGAGCAGTACTTC.

V and J are TRBV27 and TRBJ1-1; 7 nucleotides agree with TRBD1. J was trimmed by 4 bases and V by 5 bases; bases with no gene match: 7. This CDR3 contains 14 residues. Germline V lookup: CDR1 MNHEY, CDR2 SMNVEV (reference sequence). The chain's CDR3 is CASSVGGAGTEAFF. DNA of the CDR3: TGTGCCAGCAGTGTAGGGGGCGCAGGCACTGAAGCTTTCTTT.

The rearrangement links TRBV7-6 to TRBJ1-2; no reliable D call. The CDR3 covers 16 residues. In germline, CDR1 is SGHVS, CDR2 FNYEAQ. With 1 base removed from V and 7 bases from J, the gap between germline ends came to 19 bases. In DNA form, the CDR3 reads TGTGCCAGCAGCTTAGGTGGGCCGGGAGTAATGGTTGGCTACACCTTC. Protein: CASSLGGPGVMVGYTF.

This clone was found once. V gene TRBV27 combines with J gene TRBJ1-2; a weak D match, TRBD1 (6 bases). This CDR3 has 16 residues. V lost 7 bases, J lost 1 base, and 19 bases lay in between. CDR1 and CDR2 from the germline V gene are MNHEY and SMNVEV (reference sequence). The DNA of the CDR3 is TGTGCCAGCACCCTAACGGGACAAGGGGATAACTATGGCTACACCTTC. As protein: CASTLTGQGDNYGYTF.

J is TRBJ2-1 and V is TRBV9, with a possible D match to TRBD2 (6 bases). V was shortened by 0 bases and J by 8 bases, with 18 bases between the two germline ends. CDR1 is SGDLS, CDR2 YYNGEE, per germline. This CDR3 contains 16 residues. CDR3 loop: CASSVDAGIVGYEQFF. In DNA form, the CDR3 reads TGTGCCAGCAGCGTAGACGCGGGAATCGTGGGGTATGAGCAGTTCTTC.

Only one count was recorded for this clone. The chain is built from TRBV4-2 and TRBJ2-3, with 7 bases that match TRBD1. The length of the CDR3 is 18 residues. V trimming: 0 bases; J trimming: 2 bases; junction bases outside the gene matches: 11. The germline V gene has CDR1 LGHNA and CDR2 YNFKEQ. As DNA, the CDR3 is TGTGCCAGCAGCCAAGATCAGGGCACAGGGGCCCCCACAGATACGCAGTATTTT. Translating gives CASSQDQGTGAPTDTQYF.

This rearrangement joins TRBV23-1 to TRBJ2-7; D ambiguous. TRBV23-1 is an ORF, with its function uncertain. V gave up 8 bases and J gave up 5 bases, with 22 bases separating them. There are 15 residues in the CDR3. The CDR3 region is CASRPRLTPLDEQYF. DNA for the CDR3: TGCGCCAGCCGGCCCCGACTCACCCCGTTGGACGAGCAGTACTTC.

The genes are TRBV28 and TRBJ2-7; 13 positions agree with TRBD2. The V segment lost 8 bases and the J segment 5 bases; nucleotides outside the gene matches: 6. CDR3 size: 14 residues. Looked up from germline, CDR1 is MDHEN and CDR2 is SYDVKM. The CDR3 DNA sequence: TGTGCCAGCGTTACCGGGACTAGCGGGGACGAGCAGTACTTC. Translation: CASVTGTSGDEQYF.

This CDR3 is CASSQGSGPGLVYEQYF. DNA for the CDR3: TGCGCCAGCAGCCAAGGTTCAGGGCCGGGACTAGTCTACGAGCAGTACTTC. The V call is TRBV4-1, the J call TRBJ2-7; TRBD2 aligns across 8 bases. V shed 1 base, J shed 3 bases, and the junction held 11 bases outside the gene matches. CDR1 and CDR2 from the germline V gene are MGHRA and YSYEKL. The CDR3 contains 17 residues.

V gene TRBV11-2 combines with J gene TRBJ2-2; a weak D match, TRBD2 (5 bases). Germline V CDR1 and CDR2: SGHAT, FQNNGV. With 0 bases removed from V and 4 bases from J, the gap between germline ends came to 6 bases. The CDR3 contains 14 residues. Written as DNA, the CDR3 is TGTGCCAGCAGCTTAGATGCGGGCACCGGGGAGCTGTTTTTT. Protein: CASSLDAGTGELFF.

The chain couples TRBV24-1 to TRBJ1-2; 10 bases line up with TRBD1. Germline lookup yields CDR1 KGHDR and CDR2 SFDVKD. V gave up 3 bases and J gave up 8 bases; unmatched junction bases: 14. The CDR3 sequence is 17 residues long. The CDR3 protein is CATSDPRDRGGSGGYTF. CDR3 bases: TGTGCCACCAGTGATCCACGGGACAGGGGAGGTTCTGGCGGCTACACCTTC.

This chain connects TRBV7-9 to TRBJ1-1; D remains ambiguous. Germline-derived CDR1 and CDR2 are SEHNR and FQNEAQ (reference sequence). V was shortened by 7 bases and J by 8 bases, with 20 bases between the two germline ends. The CDR3 is made up of 14 amino acids. The CDR3 loop reads CASTGSGVRMEAFF. The CDR3 bases are TGTGCCAGCACCGGGAGTGGGGTCCGAATGGAAGCTTTCTTT. Full variable domain (outside the CDR3, taken from reference TRBV7-9 and TRBJ1-1): DTGVSQNPRHKITKRGQNVTFRCDPISEHNRLYWYRQTLGQGPEFLTYFQNEAQLEKSRLLSDRFSAERPKGSFSTLEIQRTEQGDSAMYLCASTGSGVRMEAFFGQGTRLTVV.

The chain joins TRBV4-3 to TRBJ2-7; unclear D gene. The CDR3 covers 13 residues. Germline V gene lookup returns CDR1 LGHNA and CDR2 YSLEER. Trimming cost V 4 bases and J 4 bases, with 11 bases left between them. As DNA, the CDR3 is TGCGCCAGCAGCCTTTTCTCAGGTTACGAGCAGTACTTC. Its translation is CASSLFSGYEQYF.